This T cell receptor (beta chain) was identified during a study of T cells in Graves' hyperthyroidism and ophthalmopathy. Study-level findings and limits: A median around 5.9 months before onset, the model predicted ophthalmopathy. Most clonotypes expanded in thyroid above 0.001 were likewise present in blood.

This clonotype has more than one count but fewer than ten. Its matching antigen is unknown. A much larger clone differs by one base, so this may be a read error. Hyperthyroidism of Graves' type that showed no ophthalmopathy progression within 18 months was stable. Clinical symptoms, serum thyroxine and TRAb, thyroid ultrasound and orbital computed tomography were used for the diagnoses. TCR beta CDR3 regions were amplified from RNA transcripts. The TCR CDR3 was amplified in a first-round RT-PCR using the HTBI primer set. TCRdb fed the multiplex PCR reads into MiXCR, producing one record per CDR3 protein. The table records about 480,000 distinct CDR3 sequences, over 13% of them present only once. V lost 2 bases and J lost 1, with 8 bases in between. The CDR3 spans 14 residues.

The sequenced sample consisted of blood. The chain combines TRBV12-3 or TRBV12-4 with TRBJ1-1; TRBD1 is a possible D gene (5 bases). The origin of this receptor is a woman younger than 35 with Graves' hyperthyroidism. The CDR3 spells CASSLTDRNTEAFF. The CDR3 bases are TGTGCCAGCAGTTTAACCGACAGGAACACTGAAGCTTTCTTT.